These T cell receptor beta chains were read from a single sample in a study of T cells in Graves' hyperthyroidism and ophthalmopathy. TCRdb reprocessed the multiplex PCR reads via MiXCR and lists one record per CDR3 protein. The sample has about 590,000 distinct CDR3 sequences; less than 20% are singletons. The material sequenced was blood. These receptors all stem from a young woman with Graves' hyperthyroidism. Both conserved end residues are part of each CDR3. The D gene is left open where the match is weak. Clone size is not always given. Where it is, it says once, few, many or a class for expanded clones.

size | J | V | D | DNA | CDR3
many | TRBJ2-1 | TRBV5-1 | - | TGCGCCAGCAGCCCCCGACAGAGTAGCTCCTACAATGAGCAGTTCTTC | CASSPRQSSSYNEQFF
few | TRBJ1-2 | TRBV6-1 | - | TGTGCCAGCAGCCGATCAGTGTCGACCACTAACTATGGCTACACCTTC | CASSRSVSTTNYGYTF
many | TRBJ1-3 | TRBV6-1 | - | TGTGCCAGCAGATCGACCGGAGGAAACACCATATATTTT | CASRSTGGNTIYF
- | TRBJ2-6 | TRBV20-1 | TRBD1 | TGCAGTGCTAGAAGGGGACAGTCTGTGGCCAACGTCCTGACTTTC | CSARRGQSVANVLTF
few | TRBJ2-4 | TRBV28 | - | TGTGCCAGCAGTTTAGGGCAGTTGTCCAAAAACATTCAGTACTTC | CASSLGQLSKNIQYF
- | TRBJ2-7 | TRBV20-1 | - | TGCAGTGCTAGACCAGGATCGTCCTACGAGCAGTACTTC | CSARPGSSYEQYF
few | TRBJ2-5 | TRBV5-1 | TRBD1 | TGCGCCAGCAGTCTACAGGACAGGGGTTTGGAGACCCAGTACTTC | CASSLQDRGLETQYF
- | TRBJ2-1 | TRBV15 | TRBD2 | TGTGCCACCAGCAGAGATTTGATAGCGGGGGGCGAGCAGTTCTTC | CATSRDLIAGGEQFF
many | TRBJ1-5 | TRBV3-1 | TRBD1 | TGTGCCAGCAGCCAACAGGGGGCTGGGAATCAGCCCCAGCATTTT | CASSQQGAGNQPQHF
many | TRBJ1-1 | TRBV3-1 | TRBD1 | TGTGCCAGCAGCCAAGAGACAGGGGGGCTGCAAGCTTTCTTT | CASSQETGGLQAFF
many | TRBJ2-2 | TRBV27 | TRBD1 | TGTGCCAGCAGTTTATGGACAGGGGCCGGGGAGCTGTTTTTT | CASSLWTGAGELFF
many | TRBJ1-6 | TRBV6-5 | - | TGTGCCAGCAGTTCGTCCCGGGACGGATTCAAGGGACCCCTCCACTTT | CASSSSRDGFKGPLHF
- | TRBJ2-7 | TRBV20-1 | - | TGCAGTGCTAGAGGGCAGGGCCTCGGGGAGCAGTACTTC | CSARGQGLGEQYF
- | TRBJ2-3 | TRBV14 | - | TGTGCCAGCAGCCAATCCGGGGATACGCAGTATTTT | CASSQSGDTQYF
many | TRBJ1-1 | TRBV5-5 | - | TGTGCCAGCAGCTTTGGAGTCGAGCGCACTGAAGCTTTCTTT | CASSFGVERTEAFF
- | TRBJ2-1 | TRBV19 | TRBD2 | TGTGCCAGTAGTGCTAGCGGGAGCCACAATGAGCAGTTCTTC | CASSASGSHNEQFF
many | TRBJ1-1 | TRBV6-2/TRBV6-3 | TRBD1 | TGTGCCAGCAGGAGGGACAGGGCGAACACTGAAGCTTTCTTT | CASRRDRANTEAFF
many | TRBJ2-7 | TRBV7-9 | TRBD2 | TGTGCCAGCATCGGCGGGACTAGCGGCCTCAAGCAGTACTTC | CASIGGTSGLKQYF
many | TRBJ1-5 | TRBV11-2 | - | TGTGCCAGCAGCTTTGGCACCAGCAATCAGCCCCAGCATTTT | CASSFGTSNQPQHF
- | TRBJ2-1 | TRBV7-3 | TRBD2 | TGTGCCAGCAGCCCCCCTTCGGATGGGCCTAGCGGATCGACGCAGTTCTTC | CASSPPSDGPSGSTQFF
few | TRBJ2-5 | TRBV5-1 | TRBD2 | TGCGCCAGCAGCCCGTCGGGACTAGCGGGTAGAGGCTCCCAAGAGACCCAGTACTTC | CASSPSGLAGRGSQETQYF
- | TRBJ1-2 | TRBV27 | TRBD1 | TGTGCCAGCAGTTTTATCGACAGGGTGGATGGCTACACCTTC | CASSFIDRVDGYTF
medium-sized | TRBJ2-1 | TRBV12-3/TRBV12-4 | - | TGTGCCAGCAGTCCTTCCCGGGCCCCGGGCCTGAATGAGCAGTTCTTC | CASSPSRAPGLNEQFF
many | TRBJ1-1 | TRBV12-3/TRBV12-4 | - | TGTGCCAGCAGCAACAGGGCCACTGAAGCTTTCTTT | CASSNRATEAFF
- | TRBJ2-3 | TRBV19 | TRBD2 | TGTGCCAGTGAAACCTCCGGGACTAGAACAGATACGCAGTATTTT | CASETSGTRTDTQYF
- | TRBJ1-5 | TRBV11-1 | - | TGTGCCAGCAGCTTAGGACCCGGACCCCCCCCAGATACGCAGCATTTT | CASSLGPGPPPDTQHF
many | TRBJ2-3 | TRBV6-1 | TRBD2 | TGTGCCAGCAGTCGAAGACTAGCGGGAGGGCCAGATACGCAGTATTTT | CASSRRLAGGPDTQYF
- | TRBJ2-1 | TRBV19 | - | TGTGCCAGTAGTGCGTTTTTTCAGTACAATGAGCAGTTCTTC | CASSAFFQYNEQFF
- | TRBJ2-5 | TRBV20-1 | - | TGCAGTGCAAATATAGGGGGGTCTGGGCAAGAGACCCAGTACTTC | CSANIGGSGQETQYF
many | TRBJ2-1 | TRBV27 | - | TGTGCCAGCAGTTGGACTCGTCACAATGAGCAGTTCTTC | CASSWTRHNEQFF
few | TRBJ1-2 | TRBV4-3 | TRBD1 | TGCGCCAGCAGCATTACGACAGGGGATCCCTATGGCTACACCTTC | CASSITTGDPYGYTF
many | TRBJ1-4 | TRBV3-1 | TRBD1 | TGTGCCAGCAGCCAAGTGGGGACAGGGGGCGAAAAACTGTTTTTT | CASSQVGTGGEKLFF
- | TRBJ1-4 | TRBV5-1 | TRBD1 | TGCGCCAGCAGTACCGGGACAGGGGATGAAAAACTGTTTTTT | CASSTGTGDEKLFF
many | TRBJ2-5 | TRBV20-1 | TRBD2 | TGCAGTGCCACGGATGCGGGAGGGCCGCAAGAGACCCAGTACTTC | CSATDAGGPQETQYF
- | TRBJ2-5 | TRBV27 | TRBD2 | TGTGCCAGCAGTTTAGCGGGAGAGGGGGAGACCCAGTACTTC | CASSLAGEGETQYF
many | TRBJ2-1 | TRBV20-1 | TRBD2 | TGCAGTGCTACCACCGGGACTAGCGGGAACAATGAGCAGTTCTTC | CSATTGTSGNNEQFF
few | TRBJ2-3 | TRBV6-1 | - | TGTGCCAGCAGTTATGGTGTAGGGACGGCGAGCACAGATACGCAGTATTTT | CASSYGVGTASTDTQYF
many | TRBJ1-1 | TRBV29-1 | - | TGCAGCGACACCCTGTCGGGGGTCATCGGCACTGAAGCTTTCTTT | CSDTLSGVIGTEAFF
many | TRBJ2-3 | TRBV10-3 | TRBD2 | TGTGCCATCACGGCGGGACTAGCGGGAACTTCGACTAGCACAGATACGCAGTATTTT | CAITAGLAGTSTSTDTQYF
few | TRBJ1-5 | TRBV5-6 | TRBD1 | TGTGCCAGCAGCACACAGGGGGGATATAGCAATCAGCCCCAGCATTTT | CASSTQGGYSNQPQHF
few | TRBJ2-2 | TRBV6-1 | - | TGTGCCAGCAGTGCCTTAAGGGGTCCCCTCCCCGGGGAGCTGTTTTTT | CASSALRGPLPGELFF
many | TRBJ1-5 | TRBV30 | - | TGTGCCTGGAGTCTATATGGGTCAGGGGAACAGCCCCAGCATTTT | CAWSLYGSGEQPQHF
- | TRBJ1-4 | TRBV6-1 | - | TGTGCCAGCAGTCCAAACCGTCTCGGAAATGAAAAACTGTTTTTT | CASSPNRLGNEKLFF
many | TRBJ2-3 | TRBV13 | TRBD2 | TGTGCCTCGACTAGCGGGAGAGTTGGAACGCAGTATTTT | CASTSGRVGTQYF
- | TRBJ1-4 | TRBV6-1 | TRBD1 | TGTGCCAGCAGGAGAGGGACAGCAATTAGGGAAAAACTGTTTTTT | CASRRGTAIREKLFF
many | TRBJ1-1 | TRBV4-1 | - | TGCGCCAGCAGCCAGCAGGGGAGCACTGAAGCTTTCTTT | CASSQQGSTEAFF
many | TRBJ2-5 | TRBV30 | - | TGTGCCTGGATGATCCAGGCGGAGACCCAGTACTTC | CAWMIQAETQYF
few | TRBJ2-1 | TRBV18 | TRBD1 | TGTGCCAGCTCACTTTTGACAGGGAACAATGAGCAGTTCTTC | CASSLLTGNNEQFF
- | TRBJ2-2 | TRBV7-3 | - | TGTGCCAGCGGCCCCCCCGACGGTCCCACCGGGGAGCTGTTTTTT | CASGPPDGPTGELFF
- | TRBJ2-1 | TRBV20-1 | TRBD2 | TGCAGTGCTAGAGGGGGAGGGCAACCCTACAATGAGCAGTTCTTC | CSARGGGQPYNEQFF
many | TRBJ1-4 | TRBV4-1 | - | TGCGCCAGCAGCCAAGTGCCTTCTCAGCTACCTGGGGAAAAACTGTTTTTT | CASSQVPSQLPGEKLFF
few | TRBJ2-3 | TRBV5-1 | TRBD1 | TGCGCCAGCAGCTACGGACAGGGGGCATTTACAGATACGCAGTATTTT | CASSYGQGAFTDTQYF
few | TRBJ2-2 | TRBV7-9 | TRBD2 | TGTGCCAGCAGAGCGACTAGCGGGAACCTCGGGGAGCTGTTTTTT | CASRATSGNLGELFF
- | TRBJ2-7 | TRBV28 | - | TGTGCCAGCACAGACAAGGTAGTACACGAGCAGTACTTC | CASTDKVVHEQYF